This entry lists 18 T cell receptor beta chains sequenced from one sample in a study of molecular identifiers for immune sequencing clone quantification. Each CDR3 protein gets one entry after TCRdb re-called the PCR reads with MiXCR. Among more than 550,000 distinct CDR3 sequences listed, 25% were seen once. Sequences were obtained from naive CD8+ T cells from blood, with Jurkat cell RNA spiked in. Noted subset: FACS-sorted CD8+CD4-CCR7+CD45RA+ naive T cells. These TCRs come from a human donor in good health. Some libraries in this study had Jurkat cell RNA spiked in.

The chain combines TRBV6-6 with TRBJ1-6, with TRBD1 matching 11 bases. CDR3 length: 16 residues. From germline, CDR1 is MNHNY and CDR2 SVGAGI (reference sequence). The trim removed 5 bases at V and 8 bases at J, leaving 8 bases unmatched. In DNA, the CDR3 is TGTGCCAGCAGTCGGGCTCCGGGACAGGGGGATTCACCCCTCCACTTT. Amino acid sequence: CASSRAPGQGDSPLHF.

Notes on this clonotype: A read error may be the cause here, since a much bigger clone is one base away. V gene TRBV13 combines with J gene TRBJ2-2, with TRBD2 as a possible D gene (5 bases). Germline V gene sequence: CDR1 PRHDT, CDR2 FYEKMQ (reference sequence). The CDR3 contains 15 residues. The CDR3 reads CASSLGLQNTGEPFF. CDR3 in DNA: TGTGCCAGCAGCTTAGGCTTGCAGAACACCGGGGAGCCGTTTTTT.

The CDR3 DNA reads TGTGCCATCACCCGGGACGGTAACTATGGCTACACCTTC. As protein: CAITRDGNYGYTF. The rearrangement uses TRBV10-3 and TRBJ1-2; D possibly corresponds to TRBD1 (5 bases). The CDR3 totals 13 residues. The V and J ends lost 7 bases and 1 base respectively, with 10 bases between them. Germline values: CDR1 ENHRY, CDR2 SYGVKD.

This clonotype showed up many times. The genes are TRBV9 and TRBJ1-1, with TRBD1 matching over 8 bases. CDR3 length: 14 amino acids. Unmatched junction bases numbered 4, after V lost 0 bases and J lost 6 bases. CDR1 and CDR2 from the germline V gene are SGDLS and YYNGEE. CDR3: CASSVEGQVAEAFF. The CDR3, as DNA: TGTGCCAGCAGCGTAGAGGGACAGGTAGCTGAAGCTTTCTTT.

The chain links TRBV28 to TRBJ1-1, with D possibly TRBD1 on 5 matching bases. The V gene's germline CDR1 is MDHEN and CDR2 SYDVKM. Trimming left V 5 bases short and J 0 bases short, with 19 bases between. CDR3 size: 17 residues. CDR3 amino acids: CASSIPGAGLMNTEAFF. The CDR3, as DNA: TGTGCCAGCAGTATCCCCGGGGCAGGGCTAATGAACACTGAAGCTTTCTTT.

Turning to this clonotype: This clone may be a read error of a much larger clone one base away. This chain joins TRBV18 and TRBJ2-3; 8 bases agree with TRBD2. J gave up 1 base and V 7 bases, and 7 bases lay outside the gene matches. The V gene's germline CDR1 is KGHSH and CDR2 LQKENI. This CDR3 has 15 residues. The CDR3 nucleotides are TGTGCCAGCTTGTCGCGGGGGGATGGCACAGATACGCAGTATTTT. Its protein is CASLSRGDGTDTQYF.

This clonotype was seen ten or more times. CDR3 loop: CASSLMIGYEQYF. DNA for the CDR3: TGTGCCAGCAGCTTGATGATCGGGTACGAGCAGTACTTC. The chain employs TRBV7-8 and TRBJ2-7, with D uncertain. The CDR3 spans 13 residues. Between the trimmed V and J ends, which lost 3 bases and 4 bases, there was a span of 10 bases. Germline V gene data show CDR1 as SGHVS and CDR2 as FQNEAQ.

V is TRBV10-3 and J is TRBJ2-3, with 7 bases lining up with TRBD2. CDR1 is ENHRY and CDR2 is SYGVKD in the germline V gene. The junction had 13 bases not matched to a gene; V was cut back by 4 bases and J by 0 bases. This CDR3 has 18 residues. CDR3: CAISGPAGDLTSTDTQYF. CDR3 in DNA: TGTGCCATCAGTGGACCGGCGGGGGACCTTACTAGCACAGATACGCAGTATTTT.

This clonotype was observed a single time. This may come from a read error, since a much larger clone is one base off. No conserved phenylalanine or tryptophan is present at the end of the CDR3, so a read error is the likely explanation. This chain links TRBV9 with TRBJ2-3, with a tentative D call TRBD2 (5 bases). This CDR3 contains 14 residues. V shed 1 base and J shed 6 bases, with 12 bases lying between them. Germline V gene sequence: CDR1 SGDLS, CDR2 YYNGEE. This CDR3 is CASSVKGVWDTQYL. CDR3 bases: TGTGCCAGCAGCGTAAAGGGAGTTTGGGATACGCAGTATCTT.

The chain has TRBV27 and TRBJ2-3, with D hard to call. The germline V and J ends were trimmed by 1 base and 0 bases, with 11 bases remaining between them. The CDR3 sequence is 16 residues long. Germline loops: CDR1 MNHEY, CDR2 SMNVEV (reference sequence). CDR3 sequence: CASSLFPATSTDTQYF. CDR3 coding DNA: TGTGCCAGCAGTTTATTCCCAGCTACTAGCACAGATACGCAGTATTTT.

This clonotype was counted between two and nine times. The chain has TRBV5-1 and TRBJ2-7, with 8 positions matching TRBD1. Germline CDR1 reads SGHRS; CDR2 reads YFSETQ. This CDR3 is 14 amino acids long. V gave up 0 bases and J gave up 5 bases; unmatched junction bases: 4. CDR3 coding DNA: TGCGCCAGCAGCTTGGGACAGGGGTTCAACGAGCAGTACTTC. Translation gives CASSLGQGFNEQYF.

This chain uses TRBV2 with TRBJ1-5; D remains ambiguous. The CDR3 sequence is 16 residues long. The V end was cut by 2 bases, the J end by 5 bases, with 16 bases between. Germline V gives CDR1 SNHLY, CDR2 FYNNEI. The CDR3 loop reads CASSEWSGSPDQPQHF. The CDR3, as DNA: TGTGCCAGCAGTGAATGGTCAGGATCGCCCGATCAGCCCCAGCATTTT.

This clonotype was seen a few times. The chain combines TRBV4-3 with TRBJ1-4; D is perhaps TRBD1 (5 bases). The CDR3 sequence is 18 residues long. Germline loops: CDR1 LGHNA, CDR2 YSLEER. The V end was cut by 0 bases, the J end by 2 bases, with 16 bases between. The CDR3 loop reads CASSQDDWGMGTNEKLFF. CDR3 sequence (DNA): TGCGCCAGCAGCCAAGATGACTGGGGGATGGGGACTAATGAAAAACTGTTTTTT.

CDR3 DNA sequence: TGTGCCAGCAGCTATGGCCTCATGAACTCCTACGAGCAGTACTTC. Amino acid sequence: CASSYGLMNSYEQYF. V gene TRBV5-6 combines with J gene TRBJ2-7; D is undetermined. V lost 3 bases, J lost 0 bases, and 13 bases lay in between. Germline assignment: CDR1 SGHDT and CDR2 YYEEEE. This CDR3 contains 15 residues.

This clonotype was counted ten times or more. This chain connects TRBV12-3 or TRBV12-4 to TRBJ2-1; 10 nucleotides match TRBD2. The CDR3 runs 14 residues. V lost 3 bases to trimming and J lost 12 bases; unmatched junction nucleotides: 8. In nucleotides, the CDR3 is TGTGCCAGCAGTTTTGGTGTAGCGGGAGGAGGGCAGTTCTTC. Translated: CASSFGVAGGGQFF.

CDR3 in amino acids: CASSITGTGLDEQYF. In DNA, the CDR3 is TGTGCCAGCAGTATTACCGGGACAGGGCTTGACGAGCAGTACTTC. This chain links TRBV27 with TRBJ2-7; 9 bases are a match to TRBD1. After removal of 5 bases from V and 5 bases from J, the junction contained 10 bases not matched to a gene. There are 15 residues in the CDR3. The V gene's germline CDR1 is MNHEY and CDR2 SMNVEV (reference sequence).

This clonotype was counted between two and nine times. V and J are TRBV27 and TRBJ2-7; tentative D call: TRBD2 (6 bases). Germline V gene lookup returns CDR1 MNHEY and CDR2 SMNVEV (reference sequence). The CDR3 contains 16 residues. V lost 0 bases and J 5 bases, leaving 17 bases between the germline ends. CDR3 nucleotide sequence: TGTGCCAGCAGTTTATCGGTTGGCGGGATAATCCACGAGCAGTACTTC. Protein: CASSLSVGGIIHEQYF.

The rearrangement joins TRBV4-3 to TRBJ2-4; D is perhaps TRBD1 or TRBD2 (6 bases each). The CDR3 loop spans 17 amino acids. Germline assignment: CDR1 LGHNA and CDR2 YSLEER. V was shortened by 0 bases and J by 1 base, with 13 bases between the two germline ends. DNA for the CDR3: TGCGCCAGCAGCCAAGATAGTACAGGGAGGGCCAAAAACATTCAGTACTTC. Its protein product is CASSQDSTGRAKNIQYF.